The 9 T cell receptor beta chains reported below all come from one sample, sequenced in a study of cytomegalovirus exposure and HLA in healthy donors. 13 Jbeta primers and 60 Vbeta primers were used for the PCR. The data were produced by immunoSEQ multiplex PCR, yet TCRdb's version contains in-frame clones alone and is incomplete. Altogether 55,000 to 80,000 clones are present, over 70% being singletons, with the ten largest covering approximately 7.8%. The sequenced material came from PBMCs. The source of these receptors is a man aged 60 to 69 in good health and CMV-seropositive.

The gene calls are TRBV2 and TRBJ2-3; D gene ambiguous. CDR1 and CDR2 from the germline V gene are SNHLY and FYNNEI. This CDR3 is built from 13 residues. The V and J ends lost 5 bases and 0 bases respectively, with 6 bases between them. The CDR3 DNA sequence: TGTGCCAGCAGTCCACAAAGCACAGATACGCAGTATTTT. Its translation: CASSPQSTDTQYF.

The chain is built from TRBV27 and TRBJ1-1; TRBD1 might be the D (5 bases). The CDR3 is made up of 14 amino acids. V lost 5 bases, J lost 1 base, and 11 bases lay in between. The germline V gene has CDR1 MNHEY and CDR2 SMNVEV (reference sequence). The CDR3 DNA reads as TGTGCCAGCAGTACCGACAGCCCGAACACTGAAGCTTTCTTT. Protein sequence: CASSTDSPNTEAFF.

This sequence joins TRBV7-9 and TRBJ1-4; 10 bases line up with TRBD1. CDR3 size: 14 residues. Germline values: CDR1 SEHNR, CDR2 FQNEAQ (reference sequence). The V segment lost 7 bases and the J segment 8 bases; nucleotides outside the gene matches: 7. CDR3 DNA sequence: TGTGCCAGCACCCCGGGACAGGGGATCGAAAAACTGTTTTTT. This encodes CASTPGQGIEKLFF.

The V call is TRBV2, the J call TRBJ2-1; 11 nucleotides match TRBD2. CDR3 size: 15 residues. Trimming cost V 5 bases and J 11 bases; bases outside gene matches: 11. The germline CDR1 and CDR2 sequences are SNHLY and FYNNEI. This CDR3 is CASSITSGGPLKQFF. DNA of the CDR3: TGTGCCAGCAGTATAACTAGCGGGGGTCCCCTGAAGCAGTTCTTC. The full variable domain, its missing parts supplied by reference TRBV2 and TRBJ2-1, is EPEVTQTPSHQVTQMGQEVILRCVPISNHLYFYWYRQILGQKVEFLVSFYNNEISEKSEIFDDQFSVERPDGSNFTLKIRSTKLEDSAMYFCASSITSGGPLKQFFGPGTRLTVL.

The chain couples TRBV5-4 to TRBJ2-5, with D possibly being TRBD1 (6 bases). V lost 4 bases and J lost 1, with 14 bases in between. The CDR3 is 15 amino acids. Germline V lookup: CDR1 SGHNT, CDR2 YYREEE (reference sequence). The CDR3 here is CASSPRKQGQETQYF. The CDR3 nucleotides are TGTGCCAGCAGCCCCCGTAAACAGGGCCAAGAGACCCAGTACTTC.

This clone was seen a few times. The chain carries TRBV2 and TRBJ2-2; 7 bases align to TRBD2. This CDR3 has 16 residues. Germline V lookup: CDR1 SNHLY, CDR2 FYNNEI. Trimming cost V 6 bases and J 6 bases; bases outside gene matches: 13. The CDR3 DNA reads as TGTGCCAGCAGGGAAAATAGGGGTAGCGGGTCCGGGGAGCTGTTTTTT. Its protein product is CASRENRGSGSGELFF.

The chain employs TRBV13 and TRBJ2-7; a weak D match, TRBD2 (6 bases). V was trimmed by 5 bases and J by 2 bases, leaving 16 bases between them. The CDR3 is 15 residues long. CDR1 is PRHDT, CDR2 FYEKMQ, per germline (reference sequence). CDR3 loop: CASSPGNSGPYEQYF. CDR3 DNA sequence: TGTGCCAGCAGCCCAGGGAATAGCGGTCCCTACGAGCAGTACTTC.

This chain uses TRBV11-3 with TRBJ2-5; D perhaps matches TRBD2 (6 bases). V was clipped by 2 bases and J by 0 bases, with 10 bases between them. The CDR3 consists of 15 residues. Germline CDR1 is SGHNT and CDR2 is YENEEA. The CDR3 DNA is TGTGCCAGCAGCTTACCTCGGGACTACCAAGAGACCCAGTACTTC. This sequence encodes CASSLPRDYQETQYF.

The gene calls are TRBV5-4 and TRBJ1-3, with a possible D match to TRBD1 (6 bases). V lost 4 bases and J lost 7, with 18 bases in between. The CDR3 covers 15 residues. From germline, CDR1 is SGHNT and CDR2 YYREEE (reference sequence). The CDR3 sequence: CASSPGGRSRNTIYF. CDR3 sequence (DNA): TGTGCCAGCAGCCCCGGGGGGCGTTCGCGGAACACCATATATTTT.